The 7 T cell receptor beta chains below all came from one sample that was sequenced in a study of T-cell reconstitution after alpha-beta-depleted transplantation in children. Construction of the TCRbeta library involved unique molecular identifiers. TCRdb called the PCR reads again in MiXCR, with one record for every CDR3 protein. The sample consists of 260,000 or so distinct CDR3 sequences, around 12% of them appearing once. Here the sequenced sample was PBMCs from the stem cell graft donor, taken from the stem cell graft. The origin of the receptors is a human donor who donated a stem cell graft to a child with acute lymphoblastic leukemia.

This clonotype was detected many times. The rearrangement joins TRBV7-9 to TRBJ1-1; D might be TRBD1 (5 bases). The germline V gene has CDR1 SEHNR and CDR2 FQNEAQ (reference sequence). V lost 2 bases and J 1 base, leaving 11 bases between the germline ends. This CDR3 spans 15 amino acids. The CDR3, as DNA: TGTGCCAGCAGCTTAATGAGGACAAGGAACACTGAAGCTTTCTTT. Protein: CASSLMRTRNTEAFF.

In regard to this clonotype: Germline is not matched at one junction end, which may reflect a read error. The V call is TRBV6-5, the J call TRBJ2-6; 7 bases match TRBD1. CDR3 length: 18 residues. CDR1 is MNHEY and CDR2 is SVGAGI in the germline V gene. CDR3 DNA: TGTGCCAGCAGTTACCGGCCGGGGACAGCCACTGGGTCCAACGTCCTGACTTTC. Translation: CASSYRPGTATGSNVLTF.

The sample holds many counts of this clonotype. The chain links TRBV5-1 to TRBJ2-1; D may be TRBD1 or TRBD2 (6 bases each). This CDR3 has 15 amino acids. The germline V and J ends were trimmed by 0 bases and 9 bases, with 16 bases remaining between them. In germline, CDR1 is SGHRS, CDR2 YFSETQ. The CDR3 DNA reads TGCGCCAGCAGCTTGGATACGGGGGCGAACGGTGAGCAGTTCTTC. Translation gives CASSLDTGANGEQFF.

In its sample, this clonotype was seen many times. V usage is TRBV28 and J usage is TRBJ2-2; D is possibly TRBD1 (5 bases). Germline loops: CDR1 MDHEN, CDR2 SYDVKM. The CDR3 covers 15 residues. Trimming left V 3 bases short and J 4 bases short, with 12 bases between. The CDR3 region is CASSLAGSITGELFF. The DNA for the CDR3 is TGTGCCAGCAGTTTGGCAGGGTCGATCACCGGGGAGCTGTTTTTT.

This clonotype was observed at least ten times. Here the CDR3 DNA reads TGTGCCAGCAGCTTGGTGGCGGGAGGATTATACGAGCAGTACTTC. It is translated as CASSLVAGGLYEQYF. The chain is built from TRBV7-3 and TRBJ2-7, with 8 bases that match TRBD2. Germline trimming cut 3 bases from V and 4 bases from J; bases unmatched to any gene: 8. The V gene's germline CDR1 is SGHTA and CDR2 FQGTGA. This CDR3 is built from 15 residues.

In its sample, this clonotype was seen many times. This chain's CDR3 is CASSEARGGRNSPLHF. DNA of the CDR3: TGTGCCAGCAGTGAAGCCCGGGGGGGCCGGAATTCACCCCTCCACTTT. The rearrangement uses TRBV2 and TRBJ1-6, with D possibly being TRBD1 (6 bases). Trimming cost V 0 bases and J 7 bases, with 13 bases left between them. Germline values: CDR1 SNHLY, CDR2 FYNNEI. The CDR3 is 16 amino acids.

This clonotype occurred many times. The genes are TRBV4-2 and TRBJ1-1; 9 nucleotides match TRBD1. Germline CDR1 LGHNA, CDR2 YNFKEQ. J gave up 1 base and V 0 bases, and 9 bases lay outside the gene matches. This CDR3 is 18 amino acids long. The CDR3 DNA reads as TGTGCCAGCAGCCAAGACCCGGGACAGGGTGTTAGGAACACTGAAGCTTTCTTT. This sequence encodes CASSQDPGQGVRNTEAFF.